This T cell receptor beta chain was documented in a study of cytomegalovirus exposure and HLA in healthy donors. Broader study findings: There were 150 to 200 TCR beta chains listed as cytomegalovirus-associated. It was found in a later analysis that first-cohort TCR clusters tended to co-occur in the 95 to 150 validation repertoires.

Some clones are missing from TCRdb's copy, which holds only in-frame ones; the method was immunoSEQ multiplex PCR. The table has 150,000 to 160,000 clones, about 88% seen once. The J segment lost 0 bases and the V segment lost 4 bases, leaving 4 bases of the junction unmatched. Germline V gene data show CDR1 as SGHRS and CDR2 as YFSETQ. There are 15 residues in the CDR3. A note on this clone: Its antigen is as yet unknown.

Material for sequencing was PBMCs. This chain links TRBV5-1 with TRBJ1-1, with 9 bases fitting TRBD1. This receptor was taken from a man between 18 and 29 years old in good health and CMV-seropositive. The CDR3 spells CASSPGTGMNTEAFF. CDR3 sequence (DNA): TGCGCCAGCAGCCCGGGGACAGGGATGAACACTGAAGCTTTCTTT.